This T cell receptor beta chain comes out of a study of post-analysis software for immune sequencing data (dated by TCRdb to between 2014 and 2017). About the investigation overall: Disease courses on record covered relapsing-remitting, secondary progressive and progressive-relapsing multiple sclerosis, though some patients had no subtype annotation. The multiple sclerosis patient repertoires were compared with 11 previously published healthy control repertoires from donors aged 6 to 25 years. A subset of samples was prepared in parallel using single-end sample barcoding, then pooled and co-amplified after Illumina adapter ligation.

CDR1 and CDR2 were assigned from the germline V gene as MGHRA and YSYEKL. V was cut back by 0 bases and J by 1 base, leaving a gap of 9 bases between them. The CDR3 runs 15 residues from the cysteine to the phenylalanine. Left in the record is the CDR3 DNA by itself, 45 bases read in frame from the first base. What the work shows at the level of the full study, not this receptor alone: Direct clustering with F measure revealed strong co-clustering of samples prepared in the same batch, which led to a batch-effect correction. Significantly lower normalized Chao1 diversity was found in multiple sclerosis patients than in controls, suggesting substantial peripheral T-cell clonal expansion. Significantly higher frequencies in patients than in controls were found for about five TRBV segments, including TRBV5-6, TRBV5-1 and TRBV20-1. The control group was slightly older than the multiple sclerosis patient group.

To demonstrate the VDJtools post-analysis software, the study profiled TCR beta repertoires from the peripheral blood of 13 young patients with multiple sclerosis. The multiple sclerosis patients were children and adolescents between about 6 and 15 years of age. There are a few counts of this clonotype. Its antigen remains undetermined. Base quality data are lacking; no much larger clone is found one base away. Library preparation was by PCR. The reads were generated on an Illumina HiSeq 2500. To reduce PCR and sequencing biases, unique molecular identifiers were incorporated into the TCR beta cDNA libraries. Roughly 500,000 cDNA molecules were obtained for every 1 to 10 million input T cells, so each molecule roughly corresponded to one T cell. Patient libraries were prepared and sequenced with the same protocol used for the earlier healthy control dataset. Within a given batch, samples were prepared together, multiplexed and sequenced on the same HiSeq lane. In the paper's pipeline: MIGEC was used to process the raw barcoded reads, and molecular identifier groups with only a single read were discarded before consensus assembly and CDR3 extraction. VDJtools was used for post-analysis of the clonotype tables, with diversity normalized by down-sampling every dataset to the smallest sample size. Repertoire overlap clustering matched CDR3 amino acid but not nucleotide sequences to correct batch-related cross-sample contamination. TCRdb itself trimmed the public reads at Q25 with fastp, ran MiXCR and retained productive beta chains. Each entry is one CDR3 protein sequence, shown with its most common DNA and genes. The V and J calls were not made by the authors but by TCRdb's processing. Present in this sample are about 620,000 distinct CDR3 sequences, about 40% of which were seen just once. More than 1.5% of the sample rests with the top ten.

The chain is encoded by TRBV4-1 joined to TRBJ2-5; TRBD2 is a weak D gene call, 6 bases matching. The source is a girl aged 5-17 years with multiple sclerosis. The sample consisted of blood. The CDR3 region: CASSQDSGVQETQYF. The nucleotide sequence reads as follows: TGCGCCAGCAGCCAAGATTCGGGGGTCCAAGAGACCCAGTACTTC.